This T cell receptor beta chain was sequenced for a study of T cells after yellow fever vaccination. Overall study context: Each low-cell-number fraction was prepared by means of SMART-Seq v4 Ultra Low Input. The study, taken as a whole, reports: Reappearing after the booster were most of the clones from primary vaccination (less than 97% CD4, approximately 89% CD8). Some clonotypes, a small share, were shared between CD4 and CD8 compartments. FACS-sorted repertoires could contain abundant clonotypes contaminating from the bulk population.

Regarding this clonotype: The antigen is unknown.

The CDR3 has 16 residues. Per the germline V gene, CDR1 is DFQATT and CDR2 is SNEGSKA (reference sequence). The V segment lost 3 bases and the J segment 0 bases; nucleotides outside the gene matches: 8. TCRdb re-analysed the 5' RACE reads in MiXCR, keeping a single row per CDR3 protein. The table shows hundreds of thousands of distinct CDR3 sequences, with roughly 12% occurring only once. The sequencing here drew on PBMCs, taken on the day of the yellow fever booster vaccination. The chain carries TRBV20-1 and TRBJ1-5, with TRBD1 matching 7 bases. The receptor comes from a man under 40 who received the YFV17D yellow fever vaccine. The CDR3 sequence is CSASRGQPYSNQPQHF. In DNA form, the CDR3 reads TGCAGTGCTAGCCGGGGACAGCCCTATAGCAATCAGCCCCAGCATTTT.